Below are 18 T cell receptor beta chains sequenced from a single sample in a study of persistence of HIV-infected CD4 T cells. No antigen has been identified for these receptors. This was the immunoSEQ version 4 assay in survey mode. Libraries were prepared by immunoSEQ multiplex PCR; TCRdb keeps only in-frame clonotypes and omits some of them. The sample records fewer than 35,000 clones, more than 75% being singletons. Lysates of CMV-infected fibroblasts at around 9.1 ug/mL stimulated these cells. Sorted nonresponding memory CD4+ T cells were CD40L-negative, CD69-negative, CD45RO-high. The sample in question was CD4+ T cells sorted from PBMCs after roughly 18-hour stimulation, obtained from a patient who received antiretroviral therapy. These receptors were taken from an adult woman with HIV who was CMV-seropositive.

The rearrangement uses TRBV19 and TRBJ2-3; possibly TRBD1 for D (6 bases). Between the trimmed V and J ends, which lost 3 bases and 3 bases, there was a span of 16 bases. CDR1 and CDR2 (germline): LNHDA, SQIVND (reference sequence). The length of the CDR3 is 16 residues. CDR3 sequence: CASSMARTGPTDTQYF. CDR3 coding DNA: TGTGCCAGTAGTATGGCGCGAACAGGGCCTACAGATACGCAGTATTTT.

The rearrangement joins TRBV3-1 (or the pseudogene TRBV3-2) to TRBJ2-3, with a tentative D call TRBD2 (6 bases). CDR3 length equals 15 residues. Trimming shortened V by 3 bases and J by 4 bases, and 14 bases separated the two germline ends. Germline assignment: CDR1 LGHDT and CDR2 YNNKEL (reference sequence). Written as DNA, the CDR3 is TGTGCCAGCAGCCAGTTTCGAACGGGGGCAGATACGCAGTATTTT. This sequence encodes CASSQFRTGADTQYF.

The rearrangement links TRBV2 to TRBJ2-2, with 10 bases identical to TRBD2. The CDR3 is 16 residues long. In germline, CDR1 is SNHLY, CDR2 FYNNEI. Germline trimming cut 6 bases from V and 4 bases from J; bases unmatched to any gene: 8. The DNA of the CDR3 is TGTGCCAGCAGATTGAGCGGGAGGGGTGGCACCGGGGAGCTGTTTTTT. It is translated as CASRLSGRGGTGELFF.

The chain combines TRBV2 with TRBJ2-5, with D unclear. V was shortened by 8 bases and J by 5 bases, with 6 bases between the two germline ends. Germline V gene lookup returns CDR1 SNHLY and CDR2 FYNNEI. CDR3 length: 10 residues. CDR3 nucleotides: TGTGCCAGCCGTACGGAGACCCAGTACTTC. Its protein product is CASRTETQYF.

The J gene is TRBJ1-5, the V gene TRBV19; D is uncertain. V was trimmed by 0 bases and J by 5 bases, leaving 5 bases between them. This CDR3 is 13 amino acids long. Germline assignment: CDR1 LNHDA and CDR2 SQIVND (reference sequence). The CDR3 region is CASSIDRDQPQHF. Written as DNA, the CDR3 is TGTGCCAGTAGTATAGATAGGGATCAGCCCCAGCATTTT.

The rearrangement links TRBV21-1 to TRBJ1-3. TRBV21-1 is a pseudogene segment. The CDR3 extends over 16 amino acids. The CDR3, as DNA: TGTGCCAGCAGCAAGGGATTACCGAGCTCTGGAAACACCATATATTTT. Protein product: CASSKGLPSSGNTIYF.

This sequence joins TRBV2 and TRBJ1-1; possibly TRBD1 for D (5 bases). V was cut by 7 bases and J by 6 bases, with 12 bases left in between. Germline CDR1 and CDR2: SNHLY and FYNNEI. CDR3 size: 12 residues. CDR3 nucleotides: TGTGCCAGCACGGGGACTCTTCCTGAAGCTTTCTTT. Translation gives CASTGTLPEAFF.

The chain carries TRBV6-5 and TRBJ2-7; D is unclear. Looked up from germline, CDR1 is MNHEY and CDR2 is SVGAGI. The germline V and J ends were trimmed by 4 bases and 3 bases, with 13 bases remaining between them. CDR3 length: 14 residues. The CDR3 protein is CASSSPDLLYEQYF. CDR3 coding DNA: TGTGCCAGCAGTTCCCCAGATCTCCTCTACGAGCAGTACTTC.

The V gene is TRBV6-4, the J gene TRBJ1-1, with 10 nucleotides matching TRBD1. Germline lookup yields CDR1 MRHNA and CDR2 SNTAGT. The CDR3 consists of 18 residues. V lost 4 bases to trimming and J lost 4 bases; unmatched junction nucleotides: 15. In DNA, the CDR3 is TGTGCCAGCAGTGGGCGGATAGGACAGGGGGTTGATGGCACTGAAGCTTTCTTT. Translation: CASSGRIGQGVDGTEAFF.

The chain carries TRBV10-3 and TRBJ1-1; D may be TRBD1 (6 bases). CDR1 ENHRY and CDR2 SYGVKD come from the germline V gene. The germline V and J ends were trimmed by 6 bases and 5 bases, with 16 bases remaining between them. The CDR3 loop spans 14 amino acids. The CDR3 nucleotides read TGTGCCATCAGCCCAAATACTCAGGGGACTGAAGCTTTCTTT. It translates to CAISPNTQGTEAFF.

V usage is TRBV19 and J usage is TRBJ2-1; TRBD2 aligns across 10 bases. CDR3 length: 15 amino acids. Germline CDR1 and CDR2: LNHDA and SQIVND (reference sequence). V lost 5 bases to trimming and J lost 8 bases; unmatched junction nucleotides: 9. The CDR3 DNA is TGTGCCAGTAGTGTCTCTGAGACTAGCGGGTATGAGCAGTTCTTC. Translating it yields CASSVSETSGYEQFF. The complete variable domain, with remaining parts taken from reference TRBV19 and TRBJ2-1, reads DGGITQSPKYLFRKEGQNVTLSCEQNLNHDAMYWYRQDPGQGLRLIYYSQIVNDFQKGDIAEGYSVSREKKESFPLTVTSAQKNPTAFYLCASSVSETSGYEQFFGPGTRLTVL.

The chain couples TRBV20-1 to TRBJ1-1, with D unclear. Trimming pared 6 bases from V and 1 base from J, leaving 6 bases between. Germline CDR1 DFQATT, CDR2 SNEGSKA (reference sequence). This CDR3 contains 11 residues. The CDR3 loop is CSAYQNTEAFF. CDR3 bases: TGCAGTGCATATCAGAACACTGAAGCTTTCTTT.

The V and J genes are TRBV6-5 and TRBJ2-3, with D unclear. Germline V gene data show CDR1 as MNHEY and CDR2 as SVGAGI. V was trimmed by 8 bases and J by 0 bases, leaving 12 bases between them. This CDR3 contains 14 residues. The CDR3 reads CASRLGISTDTQYF. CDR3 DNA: TGTGCCAGCCGCCTGGGAATTAGCACAGATACGCAGTATTTT.

The CDR3 sequence is CAISTGPQPQHF. For the CDR3, the DNA is TGTGCCATCAGTACAGGGCCCCAGCCCCAGCATTTT. The J gene is TRBJ1-5, the V gene TRBV10-3, with D tentatively TRBD1 (6 bases). The germline V gene has CDR1 ENHRY and CDR2 SYGVKD. The germline V and J ends were trimmed by 5 bases and 7 bases, with 9 bases remaining between them. The CDR3 runs to 12 residues.

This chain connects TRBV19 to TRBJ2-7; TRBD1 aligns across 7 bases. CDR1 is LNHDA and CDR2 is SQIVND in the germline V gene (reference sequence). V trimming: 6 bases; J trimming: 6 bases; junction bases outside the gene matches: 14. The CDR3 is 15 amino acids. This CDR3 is CASSQSTGEAGEQYF. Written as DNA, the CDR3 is TGTGCCAGTAGCCAATCCACAGGGGAAGCCGGCGAGCAGTACTTC.

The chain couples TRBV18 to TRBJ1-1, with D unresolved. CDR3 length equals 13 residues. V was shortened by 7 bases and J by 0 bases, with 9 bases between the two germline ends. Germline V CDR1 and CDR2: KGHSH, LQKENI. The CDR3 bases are TGTGCCAGCTTCACCTCAATGAACACTGAAGCTTTCTTT. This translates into CASFTSMNTEAFF. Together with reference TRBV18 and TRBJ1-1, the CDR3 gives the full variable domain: NAGVMQNPRHLVRRRGQEARLRCSPMKGHSHVYWYRQLPEEGLKFMVYLQKENIIDESGMPKERFSAEFPKEGPSILRIQQVVRGDSAAYFCASFTSMNTEAFFGQGTRLTVV.

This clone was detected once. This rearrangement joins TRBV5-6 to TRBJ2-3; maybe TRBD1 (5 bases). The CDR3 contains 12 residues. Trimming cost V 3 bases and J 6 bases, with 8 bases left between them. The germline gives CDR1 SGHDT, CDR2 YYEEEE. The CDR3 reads CASSWGLDTQYF. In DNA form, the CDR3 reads TGTGCCAGCAGCTGGGGCTTGGATACGCAGTATTTT. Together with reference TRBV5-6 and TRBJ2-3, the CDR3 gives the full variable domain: DAGVTQSPTHLIKTRGQQVTLRCSPKSGHDTVSWYQQALGQGPQFIFQYYEEEERQRGNFPDRFSGHQFPNYSSELNVNALLLGDSALYLCASSWGLDTQYFGPGTRLTVL.

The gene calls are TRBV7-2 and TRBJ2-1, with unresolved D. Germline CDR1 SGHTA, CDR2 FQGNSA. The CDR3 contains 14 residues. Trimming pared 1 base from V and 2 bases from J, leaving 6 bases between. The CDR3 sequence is CASSLDRAYNEQFF. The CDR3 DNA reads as TGTGCCAGCAGCTTAGACCGAGCCTACAATGAGCAGTTCTTC. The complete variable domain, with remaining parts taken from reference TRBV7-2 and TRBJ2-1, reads GAGVSQSPSNKVTEKGKDVELRCDPISGHTALYWYRQSLGQGLEFLIYFQGNSAPDKSGLPSDRFSAERTGGSVSTLTIQRTQQEDSAVYLCASSLDRAYNEQFFGPGTRLTVL.